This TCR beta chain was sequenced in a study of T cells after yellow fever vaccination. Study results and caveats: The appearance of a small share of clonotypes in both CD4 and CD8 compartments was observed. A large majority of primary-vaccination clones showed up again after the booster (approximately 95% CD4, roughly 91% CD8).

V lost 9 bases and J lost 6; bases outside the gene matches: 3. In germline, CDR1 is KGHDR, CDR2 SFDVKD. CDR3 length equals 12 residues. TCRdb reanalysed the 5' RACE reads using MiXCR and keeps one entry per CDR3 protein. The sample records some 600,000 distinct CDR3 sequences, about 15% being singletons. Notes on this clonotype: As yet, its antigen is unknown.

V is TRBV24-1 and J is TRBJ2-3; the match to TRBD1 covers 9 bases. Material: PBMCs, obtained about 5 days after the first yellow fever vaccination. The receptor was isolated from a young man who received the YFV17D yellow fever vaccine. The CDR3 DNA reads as TGTGCCACCGGGACAGGGAAGGATACGCAGTATTTT. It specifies CATGTGKDTQYF.